This T cell receptor beta chain derives from a study of T cell clonotyping in hematopoietic cell transplantation. Data came from immunoSEQ multiplex PCR; TCRdb stores just in-frame clones and leaves some out. The sample carries approximately 10,000 clones, 46% recorded once. V lost 2 bases, J lost 6 bases, and 10 bases lay in between. Germline V gene data show CDR1 as GTSNPN and CDR2 as SVGIG (reference sequence). This CDR3 has 12 amino acids. Recipients were bled about 28 days pretransplant and at posttransplant days 30, 100, 180. Comment on this clone: Its target is not known.

Whole-study results and caveats: Recipient TCR diversity dropped after transplant; expanded clonotypes rose from day 30 to 180. Broader posttransplant TCR repertoire diversity was predicted by graft donor and pretransplant recipient Inverse Simpson Index values.

The source of this sequence is a male patient in his 50s who had an allogeneic stem cell transplant from an unrelated donor, so the T cells may come from the graft donor. Some clones in this sample may be carry-over from other donors' samples. The chain combines TRBV30 with TRBJ1-2, with D possibly TRBD1 on 5 matching bases. Here the sequenced sample was PBMCs, taken 30 days after allogeneic stem cell transplant. CDR3: CAWSRQSNGYTF. In DNA, the CDR3 is TGTGCCTGGAGTCGACAGTCCAATGGCTACACCTTC.